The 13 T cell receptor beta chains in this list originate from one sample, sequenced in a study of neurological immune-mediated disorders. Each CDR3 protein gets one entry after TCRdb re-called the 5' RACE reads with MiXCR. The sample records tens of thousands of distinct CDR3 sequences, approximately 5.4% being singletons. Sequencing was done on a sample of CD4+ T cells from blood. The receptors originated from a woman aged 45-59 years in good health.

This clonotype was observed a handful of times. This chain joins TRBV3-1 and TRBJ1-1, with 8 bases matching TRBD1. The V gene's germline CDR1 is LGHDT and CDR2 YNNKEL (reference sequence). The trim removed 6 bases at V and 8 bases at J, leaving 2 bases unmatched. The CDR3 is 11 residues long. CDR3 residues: CASRQGGEAFF. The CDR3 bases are TGTGCCAGCAGACAGGGGGGAGAAGCTTTCTTT.

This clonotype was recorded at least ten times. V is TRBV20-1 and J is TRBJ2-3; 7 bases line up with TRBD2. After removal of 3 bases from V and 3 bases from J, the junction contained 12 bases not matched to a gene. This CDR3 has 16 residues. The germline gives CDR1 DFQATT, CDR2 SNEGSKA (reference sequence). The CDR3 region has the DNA TGCAGTGCTAGCCCGAGGTCTCGGGGGGTTACAGATACGCAGTATTTT. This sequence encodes CSASPRSRGVTDTQYF.

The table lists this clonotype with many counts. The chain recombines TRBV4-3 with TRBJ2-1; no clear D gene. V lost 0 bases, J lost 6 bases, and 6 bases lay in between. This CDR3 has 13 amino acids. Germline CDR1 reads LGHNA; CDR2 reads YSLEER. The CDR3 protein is CASSQDSTNEQFF. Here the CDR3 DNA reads TGCGCCAGCAGCCAAGACTCTACCAATGAGCAGTTCTTC.

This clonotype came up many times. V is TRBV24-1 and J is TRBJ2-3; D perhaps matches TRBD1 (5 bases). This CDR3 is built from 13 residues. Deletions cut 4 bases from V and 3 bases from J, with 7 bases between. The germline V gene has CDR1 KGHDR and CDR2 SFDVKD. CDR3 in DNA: TGTGCCACCAGTGACCCAGGGACAGATACGCAGTATTTT. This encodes CATSDPGTDTQYF.

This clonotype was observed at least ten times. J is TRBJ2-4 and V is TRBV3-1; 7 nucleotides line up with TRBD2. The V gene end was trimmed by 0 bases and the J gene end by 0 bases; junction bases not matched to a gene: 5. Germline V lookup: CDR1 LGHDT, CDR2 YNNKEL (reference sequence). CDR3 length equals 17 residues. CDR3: CASSQDPRTRAKNIQYF. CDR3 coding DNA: TGTGCCAGCAGCCAAGACCCGCGGACTAGAGCCAAAAACATTCAGTACTTC.

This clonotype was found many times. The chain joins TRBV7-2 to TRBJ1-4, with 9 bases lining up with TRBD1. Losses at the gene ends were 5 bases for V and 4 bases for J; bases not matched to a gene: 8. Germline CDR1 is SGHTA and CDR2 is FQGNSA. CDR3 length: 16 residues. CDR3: CASSPYVGQGNEKLFF. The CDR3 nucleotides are TGTGCCAGCAGCCCGTATGTGGGACAGGGTAATGAAAAACTGTTTTTT.

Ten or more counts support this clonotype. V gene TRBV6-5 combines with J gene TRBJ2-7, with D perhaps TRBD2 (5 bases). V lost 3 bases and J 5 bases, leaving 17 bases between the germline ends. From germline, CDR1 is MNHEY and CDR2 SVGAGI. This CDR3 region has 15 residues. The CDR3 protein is CASSYEAGLWNEQYF. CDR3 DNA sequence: TGTGCCAGCAGTTATGAGGCGGGTCTTTGGAACGAGCAGTACTTC.

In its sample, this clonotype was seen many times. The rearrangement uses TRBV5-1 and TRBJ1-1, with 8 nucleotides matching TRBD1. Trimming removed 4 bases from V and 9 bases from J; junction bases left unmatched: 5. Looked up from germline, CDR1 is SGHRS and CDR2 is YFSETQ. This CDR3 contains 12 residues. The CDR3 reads CASSHGTGQAFF. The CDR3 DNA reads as TGCGCCAGCAGCCACGGGACAGGCCAAGCTTTCTTT.

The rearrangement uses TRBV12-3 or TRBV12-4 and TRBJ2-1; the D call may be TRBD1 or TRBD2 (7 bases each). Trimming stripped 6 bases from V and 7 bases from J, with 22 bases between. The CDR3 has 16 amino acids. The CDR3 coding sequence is TGTGCCAGCAGGGACCAGACAGGGAGGGTTTTGAATGAGCAGTTCTTC. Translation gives CASRDQTGRVLNEQFF.

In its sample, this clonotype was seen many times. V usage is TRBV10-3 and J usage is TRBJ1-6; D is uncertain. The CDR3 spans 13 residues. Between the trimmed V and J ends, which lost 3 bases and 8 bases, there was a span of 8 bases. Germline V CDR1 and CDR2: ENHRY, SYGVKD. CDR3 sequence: CAISELRDSPLHF. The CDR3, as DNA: TGTGCCATCAGTGAACTCCGGGATTCACCCCTCCACTTT.

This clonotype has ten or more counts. CDR3 DNA: TGCAGTGCTAGTTCGGGGGCTGGGGCCTACAATGAGCAGTTCTTC. Its translation is CSASSGAGAYNEQFF. The chain combines TRBV20-1 with TRBJ2-1, with D possibly being TRBD1 or TRBD2 (6 bases each). The V end was cut by 3 bases, the J end by 2 bases, with 14 bases between. CDR3 length: 15 residues. Germline CDR1 reads DFQATT; CDR2 reads SNEGSKA (reference sequence).

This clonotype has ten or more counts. The CDR3 DNA sequence: TGTGCCAGCAGCTTGGATACTAGCGGGATTACCGGGGAGCTGTTTTTT. It codes for CASSLDTSGITGELFF. The V call is TRBV5-4, the J call TRBJ2-2; the match to TRBD2 covers 10 bases. Germline trimming cut 0 bases from V and 5 bases from J; bases unmatched to any gene: 4. From germline, CDR1 is SGHNT and CDR2 YYREEE (reference sequence). This CDR3 is 16 amino acids long.

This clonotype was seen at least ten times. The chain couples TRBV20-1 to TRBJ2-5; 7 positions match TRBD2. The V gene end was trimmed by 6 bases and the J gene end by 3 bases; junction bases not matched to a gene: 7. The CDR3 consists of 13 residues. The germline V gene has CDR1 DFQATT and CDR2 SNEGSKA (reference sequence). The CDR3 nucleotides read TGCAGTGCCTGGGCTAGCGGTAAAGAGACCCAGTACTTC. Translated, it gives CSAWASGKETQYF.